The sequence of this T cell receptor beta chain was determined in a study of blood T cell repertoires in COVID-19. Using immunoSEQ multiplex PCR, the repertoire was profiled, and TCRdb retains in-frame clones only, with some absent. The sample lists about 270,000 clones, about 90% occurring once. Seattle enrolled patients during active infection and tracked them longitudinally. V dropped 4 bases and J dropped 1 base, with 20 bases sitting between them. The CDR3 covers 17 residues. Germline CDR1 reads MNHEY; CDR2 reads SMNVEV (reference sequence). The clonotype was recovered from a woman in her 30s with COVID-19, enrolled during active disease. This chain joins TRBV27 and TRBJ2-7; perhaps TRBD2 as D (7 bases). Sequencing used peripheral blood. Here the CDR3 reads CASSWAPGGALSYEQYF. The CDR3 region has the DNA TGTGCCAGCAGTTGGGCCCCGGGGGGCGCCCTTTCCTACGAGCAGTACTTC.